A selection of T cell receptor beta chains follows, all from one sample in a study of cytomegalovirus exposure and HLA in healthy donors. Sequenced by immunoSEQ multiplex PCR; TCRdb stores in-frame clones only, minus some. This table has approximately 100,000 clones, 65% to 80% appearing once. The specimen was PBMCs. These receptor sequences come from a man in his 60s in good health and CMV-seropositive. Each CDR3 is given without its conserved first and last residue. The order of the fields is V gene, CDR3 length, D gene, CDR3 protein. The D gene is left open where the match is weak.

>TRBV5-6|13|TRBD1
ASSLTGTAAYGYT
>TRBV4-2|16|TRBD2
ASSELSGGASAKNIQY
>TRBV7-9|13|TRBD1
ASSEGGQGAETQY
>TRBV9|11|.
ASSVEGDYGYT
>TRBV27|13|TRBD2
ASSPGLAGPYEQY
>TRBV9|13|TRBD1
ASSQGATGQQPQH
>TRBV5-1|11|TRBD2
ASRRGWGDTQY
>TRBV30|9|.
AWSVGAEQY
>TRBV27|15|TRBD1
ASSFRRTGGAYNEQF
>TRBV5-1|12|.
ASSLEAVTYEQY
>TRBV15|14|TRBD1
ATSRLQQGANEKLF
>TRBV9|12|TRBD2
ASSETSGGGAQY
>TRBV19|14|TRBD1
ASSPGQGLRNQPQH
>TRBV7-6|13|TRBD1
ASSPRTGTGTEAF
>TRBV7-9|11|.
ASSSSGGEKLF
>TRBV7-9|11|.
ASEGVYEGEQF
>TRBV19|11|TRBD1
ASSQTGRTEAF
>TRBV27|12|.
ASKKGGKLETQY
>TRBV18|14|.
ASSPQEGLPNQPQH
>TRBV15|12|.
ATSGGRADQPQH
>TRBV9|12|.
ASSVVGANTEAF
>TRBV10-3|11|.
AITSGSTDTQY
>TRBV28|15|TRBD1
ASSSRTGGFSTDTQY
>TRBV5-6|12|TRBD2
ASSFGTSGETQY
>TRBV7-2|12|TRBD2
ASSRSGGRDTQY
>TRBV6-1|11|.
ASKGPGTYEQY
>TRBV6-4|13|.
ASSTEGGAADTQY
>TRBV2|13|.
ASSEPSHPDTEAF
>TRBV7-9|10|.
ASREENTEAF
>TRBV4-1|12|TRBD1
ASSLRQGTYEQY
>TRBV27|14|.
ASSRILQGGFAEAF
>TRBV29-1|10|.
SVRTDTYEQY
>TRBV5-5|11|.
ASSLGAGNTIY
>TRBV6-5|12|.
ASSYSSTSQPQH
>TRBV10-1|11|TRBD2
ASRIAGRHGQY
>TRBV20-1|9|.
SARTRETQY
>TRBV7-6|10|.
ASSPGQNEQF
>TRBV7-2|13|.
ASTPVSSGANVLT
>TRBV28|9|.
AIRLNTEAF
>TRBV2|12|.
ASGGSFFSYEQY
>TRBV2|10|.
ASSENGPEAF
>TRBV21-1|13|.
ASSKIGGSNQPQH
>TRBV2|10|.
ASSGQNYGYT
>TRBV7-8|11|.
ASSLSSGSGYT
>TRBV29-1|11|.
STRQGLAHEQY
>TRBV6-1|12|.
ASSEDRTFYEQY
>TRBV9|14|TRBD2
ASSPSTSGGVGEQF
>TRBV10-2|11|TRBD1
ASSDRGAYEQY
>TRBV19|12|TRBD1
ASSDRATNEKLF
>TRBV5-4|12|TRBD1
ASSIQGAGQPQH
>TRBV21-1|11|.
ASSNPSFETQY